What follows are 16 T cell receptor beta chains derived from one specimen sequenced in a study of blood T cell repertoires in COVID-19. The method was immunoSEQ multiplex PCR; TCRdb's version includes in-frame clones alone and lacks a portion of them. In the table there are some 250,000 clones, around 90% of which are singletons. The source material was peripheral blood. The receptors stem from a woman aged 70-85 years with active or convalescent COVID-19.

This clone was recorded a few times. The chain recombines TRBV10-3 with TRBJ1-1; D might be TRBD1 (6 bases). V was pared by 8 bases and J by 1 base, with 17 bases between. The CDR3 totals 15 residues. The germline V gene has CDR1 ENHRY and CDR2 SYGVKD. CDR3 residues: CAIGGGERANTEAFF. The CDR3 DNA is TGTGCCATCGGGGGGGGCGAGAGGGCGAACACTGAAGCTTTCTTT.

The V gene is TRBV2, the J gene TRBJ2-1; TRBD1 aligns across 11 bases. The V gene end was trimmed by 6 bases and the J gene end by 7 bases; junction bases not matched to a gene: 5. CDR3 size: 14 residues. The germline V gene encodes CDR1 SNHLY and CDR2 FYNNEI. The CDR3 region has the DNA TGTGCCAGCAGCGTGGACAGGGGGCGGAATGAGCAGTTCTTC. It yields the protein CASSVDRGRNEQFF.

The CDR3 loop is CSVHPTNTEAFF. The CDR3 bases are TGCAGCGTTCATCCGACTAACACTGAAGCTTTCTTT. The genes are TRBV29-1 and TRBJ1-1; D remains ambiguous. This CDR3 contains 12 residues. V was shortened by 5 bases and J by 2 bases, with 9 bases between the two germline ends. Germline V CDR1 and CDR2: SQVTM, ANQGSEA.

The chain couples TRBV29-1 to TRBJ1-3; D unclear. The CDR3 runs 11 residues. Trimming left V 7 bases short and J 2 bases short, with 6 bases between. The V gene's germline CDR1 is SQVTM and CDR2 ANQGSEA. The CDR3 spells CSAQPGNTIYF. The CDR3 nucleotides read TGCAGCGCACAACCTGGAAACACCATATATTTT.

This clone was seen just once. This chain connects TRBV10-3 to TRBJ1-3; unclear D gene. This CDR3 comprises 14 residues. Trimming stripped 8 bases from V and 0 bases from J, with 11 bases between. CDR1 ENHRY and CDR2 SYGVKD come from the germline V gene. CDR3 DNA sequence: TGTGCCATCCAAGAACAGAGCTCTGGAAACACCATATATTTT. It is translated as CAIQEQSSGNTIYF.

J is TRBJ1-2 and V is TRBV5-5, with D unresolved. V gave up 7 bases and J gave up 3 bases, with 16 bases separating them. This CDR3 contains 14 residues. The germline V gene has CDR1 SGHKS and CDR2 YYEKEE (reference sequence). CDR3 loop: CASSPVGSYYGYTF. Here the CDR3 DNA reads TGTGCCAGCTCTCCAGTCGGGTCCTACTATGGCTACACCTTC.

The chain recombines TRBV5-6 with TRBJ2-7; TRBD1 is a possible D gene (6 bases). The CDR3 runs to 12 residues. Looked up from germline, CDR1 is SGHDT and CDR2 is YYEEEE. Deletions cut 2 bases from V and 7 bases from J, with 10 bases between. Written as DNA, the CDR3 is TGTGCCAGCAGCTTCCTTCAGGGGGAGCAGTACTTC. Its translation: CASSFLQGEQYF.

The genes are TRBV5-6 and TRBJ2-7, with TRBD2 matching over 12 bases. Germline values: CDR1 SGHDT, CDR2 YYEEEE. J was trimmed by 6 bases and V by 2 bases; bases with no gene match: 9. The CDR3 sequence is 16 residues long. The CDR3 region is CASSLGLAGTGREQYF. The CDR3 DNA sequence: TGTGCCAGCAGCTTAGGACTAGCGGGGACAGGACGCGAGCAGTACTTC.

The V call is TRBV7-9, the J call TRBJ2-7, with 7 bases aligning to TRBD1. Germline values: CDR1 SEHNR, CDR2 FQNEAQ (reference sequence). This CDR3 has 14 residues. The junction had 7 bases not matched to a gene; V was cut back by 3 bases and J by 5 bases. The CDR3 bases are TGTGCCAGCAGCTTTGGGGGACAGCGAAACGAGCAGTACTTC. Its translation is CASSFGGQRNEQYF.

The J gene is TRBJ2-3, the V gene TRBV25-1, with D maybe TRBD2 (7 bases). V was clipped by 7 bases and J by 3 bases, with 11 bases between them. CDR3 length: 13 amino acids. Looked up from germline, CDR1 is MGHDK and CDR2 is SYGVNS. CDR3 amino acids: CASTGGDTDTQYF. The CDR3 DNA is TGTGCCAGCACGGGGGGCGATACAGATACGCAGTATTTT. Full variable domain (outside the CDR3, taken from reference TRBV25-1 and TRBJ2-3): EADIYQTPRYLVIGTGKKITLECSQTMGHDKMYWYQQDPGMELHLIHYSYGVNSTEKGDLSSESTVSRIRTEHFPLTLESARPSHTSQYLCASTGGDTDTQYFGPGTRLTVL.

The J gene is TRBJ2-2, the V gene TRBV14; TRBD1 matches at 7 bases. The J segment lost 2 bases and the V segment lost 3 bases, leaving 6 bases of the junction unmatched. From germline, CDR1 is SGHDN and CDR2 FVKESK. The CDR3 runs to 16 residues. In DNA, the CDR3 is TGTGCCAGCAGCCATTTGGACAGGCCAAACACCGGGGAGCTGTTTTTT. Encoded protein: CASSHLDRPNTGELFF.

This clone was counted a single time. This rearrangement joins TRBV7-2 to TRBJ2-4, with D uncertain. The CDR3 totals 11 residues. The germline gives CDR1 SGHTA, CDR2 FQGNSA. V was cut by 8 bases and J by 7 bases, with 9 bases left in between. The CDR3 DNA follows: TGTGCCAGCGCGGCGGAGAACATTCAGTACTTC. Its protein is CASAAENIQYF.

As for this clone: Other DNA sequences from this sample encode an identical CDR3 as well. This chain uses TRBV9 with TRBJ2-7; possibly TRBD1 for D (6 bases). Germline CDR1 reads SGDLS; CDR2 reads YYNGEE. Trimming pared 0 bases from V and 4 bases from J, leaving 11 bases between. The CDR3 length is 14 residues. CDR3 residues: CASSVGGRGYEQYF. As DNA, the CDR3 is TGTGCCAGCAGCGTAGGGGGCAGGGGATACGAGCAGTACTTC.

The genes are TRBV6-1 and TRBJ1-2, with unresolved D. Germline V CDR1 and CDR2: MNHNS, SASEGT. This CDR3 comprises 13 residues. V lost 2 bases and J 4 bases, leaving 8 bases between the germline ends. The CDR3 nucleotides are TGTGCCAGCAGTGAAAGGGAGGTCTATGGCTACACCTTC. As protein: CASSEREVYGYTF.

This clone is a singleton in its sample. This chain connects TRBV5-1 to TRBJ1-2, with D tentatively TRBD1 (5 bases). Germline V gene lookup returns CDR1 SGHRS and CDR2 YFSETQ. V was clipped by 2 bases and J by 3 bases, with 17 bases between them. The CDR3 is 16 residues long. This CDR3 is CASSFRSGTRDYGYTF. DNA for the CDR3: TGCGCCAGCAGCTTCCGGAGCGGGACGCGGGACTATGGCTACACCTTC.

The chain uses TRBV18 and TRBJ2-2, with TRBD1 identical over 9 bases. V was clipped by 5 bases and J by 1 base; unmatched bases: 2. The CDR3 has 15 residues. CDR1 and CDR2 from the germline V gene are KGHSH and LQKENI. The CDR3, as DNA: TGTGCCAGCTCAAGGGGACAGGGGAACACCGGGGAGCTGTTTTTT. It specifies CASSRGQGNTGELFF.